One and the same sample provided the 4 T cell receptor beta chains below, sequenced in a study of blood T cells in healthy people across ages. The second PCR ran roughly 6 to 11 cycles with a sample-barcoded 5' primer and J-beta primers. MiXCR was run by TCRdb on the 5' RACE reads, yielding one entry per CDR3 protein. The repertoire holds around 1,500,000 distinct CDR3 sequences, with roughly 27% as singletons. Sequences were obtained from blood. These TCRs come from a woman between 25 and 40 years old in good health.

There are many counts of this clonotype. The chain joins TRBV29-1 to TRBJ1-2; D might be TRBD1 (6 bases). CDR1 is SQVTM, CDR2 ANQGSEA, per germline. The CDR3 covers 14 residues. V lost 5 bases, J lost 6 bases, and 19 bases lay in between. The CDR3 coding sequence is TGCAGCGTTAGTCCCAGGGGACGGTGGGATGGCTACACCTTC. Protein: CSVSPRGRWDGYTF.

As regards this clonotype: An end of the junction does not agree with germline; a read error may underlie this. The chain uses TRBV11-1 and TRBJ2-3; D is possibly TRBD1 or TRBD2 (5 bases each). The CDR3 has 15 residues. Germline V gene lookup returns CDR1 SGHAT and CDR2 FQDESV (reference sequence). The CDR3, as DNA: TGTGTCAGCAGCTTCCAGGGAGTGGTTACAGATACGCAGTATTTT. It translates to CVSSFQGVVTDTQYF.

This clonotype showed up just a few times. The rearrangement joins TRBV3-1 to TRBJ2-3; D may be TRBD1 (6 bases). The CDR3 consists of 15 residues. V was shortened by 4 bases and J by 1 base, with 12 bases between the two germline ends. Germline V gene lookup returns CDR1 LGHDT and CDR2 YNNKEL (reference sequence). The CDR3 spells CASSPRQAGTDTQYF. The CDR3 nucleotides read TGTGCCAGCAGCCCCCGACAGGCCGGCACAGATACGCAGTATTTT.

The chain couples TRBV20-1 to TRBJ1-2, with 9 bases matching TRBD1. Germline V gene sequence: CDR1 DFQATT, CDR2 SNEGSKA (reference sequence). The CDR3 covers 16 residues. V lost 1 base and J lost 4; bases outside the gene matches: 10. In DNA, the CDR3 is TGCAGTGCTAGAGCTTCGACAGGGGGAAGACTCTATGGCTACACCTTC. Translating gives CSARASTGGRLYGYTF.